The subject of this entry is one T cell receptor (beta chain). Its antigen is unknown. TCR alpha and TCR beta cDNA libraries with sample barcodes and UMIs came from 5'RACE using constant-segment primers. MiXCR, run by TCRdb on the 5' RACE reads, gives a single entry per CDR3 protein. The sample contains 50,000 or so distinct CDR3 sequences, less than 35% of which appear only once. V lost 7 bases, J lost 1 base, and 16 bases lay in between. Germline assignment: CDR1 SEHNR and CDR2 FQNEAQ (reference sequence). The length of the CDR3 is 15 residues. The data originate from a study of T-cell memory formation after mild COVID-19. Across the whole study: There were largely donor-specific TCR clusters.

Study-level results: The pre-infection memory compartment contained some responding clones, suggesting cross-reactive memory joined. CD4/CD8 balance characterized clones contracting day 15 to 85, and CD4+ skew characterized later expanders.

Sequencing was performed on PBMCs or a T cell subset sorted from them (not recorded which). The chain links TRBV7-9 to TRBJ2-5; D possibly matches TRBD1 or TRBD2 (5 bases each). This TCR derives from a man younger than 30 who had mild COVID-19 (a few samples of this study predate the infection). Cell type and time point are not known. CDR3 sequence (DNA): TGTGCCAGCACCCCTGCCGGGGCCCTCCAAGAGACCCAGTACTTC. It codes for CASTPAGALQETQYF.